A selection of T cell receptor beta chains follows, all from one sample in a study of cytomegalovirus exposure and HLA in healthy donors. Clones were read by immunoSEQ multiplex PCR, and TCRdb kept only the in-frame ones, dropping some. Of over 250,000 clones listed, 86% were seen once; the top ten hold approximately 1%. Material for sequencing was PBMCs. The origin of the receptors is a woman aged 18-30 years in good health and CMV-seronegative. CDR3s include the opening cysteine and the closing phenylalanine or tryptophan. Fields, in order: clone size, D gene, J gene, V gene, CDR3 DNA, CDR3 protein. The D gene is left open where the match is weak. A row's size may be missing; if present it is once, few, many or a size class.

clone size: -
D gene: -
J gene: TRBJ1-1
V gene: TRBV27
CDR3 DNA: TGTGCCAGCAGTTTAAAAGGGGACACTGAAGCTTTCTTT
CDR3 protein: CASSLKGDTEAFF

clone size: once
D gene: -
J gene: TRBJ2-1
V gene: TRBV30
CDR3 DNA: TGTGCCTGGGGCAGGGTAGCGGTACAGGATGAGCAGTTCTTC
CDR3 protein: CAWGRVAVQDEQFF

clone size: -
D gene: TRBD1
J gene: TRBJ2-7
V gene: TRBV10-3
CDR3 DNA: TGTGCCATCAGTGAGTCGACAGGGAGCGAGCAGTACTTC
CDR3 protein: CAISESTGSEQYF

clone size: -
D gene: -
J gene: TRBJ2-7
V gene: TRBV10-2
CDR3 DNA: -
CDR3 protein: CASSTSTGDEQYF

clone size: -
D gene: TRBD1
J gene: TRBJ2-5
V gene: TRBV10-1
CDR3 DNA: TGCGCCAGCAGTGAAGGGGGCCGGGAGACCCAGTACTTC
CDR3 protein: CASSEGGRETQYF

clone size: -
D gene: TRBD2
J gene: TRBJ2-7
V gene: TRBV27
CDR3 DNA: TGTGCCAGCAGTTTATATGGGCAGAGCGGGGTTGGCGAGCAGTACTTC
CDR3 protein: CASSLYGQSGVGEQYF

clone size: -
D gene: TRBD1
J gene: TRBJ1-4
V gene: TRBV27
CDR3 DNA: TGTGCCAGCCGGATACAGGGGATTAATGAAAAACTGTTTTTT
CDR3 protein: CASRIQGINEKLFF

clone size: few
D gene: TRBD1
J gene: TRBJ2-1
V gene: TRBV27
CDR3 DNA: TGTGCCAGCAGCGGACGGCAGGGGGCGCGGAATGAGCAGTTCTTC
CDR3 protein: CASSGRQGARNEQFF

clone size: -
D gene: -
J gene: TRBJ1-4
V gene: TRBV11-2
CDR3 DNA: TGTGCCAGCAGCGTGACAGGTGCCGGTACACGGGCTACTAATGAAAAACTGTTTTTT
CDR3 protein: CASSVTGAGTRATNEKLFF

clone size: few
D gene: -
J gene: TRBJ2-7
V gene: TRBV4-1
CDR3 DNA: TGCGCCAGCAGCCACCTACTAGGTTCCTACGAGCAGTACTTC
CDR3 protein: CASSHLLGSYEQYF

clone size: -
D gene: -
J gene: TRBJ1-5
V gene: TRBV27
CDR3 DNA: TGTGCCAGCAGTTTAACTTGGGCAGGGATCAATCAGCCCCAGCATTTT
CDR3 protein: CASSLTWAGINQPQHF

clone size: -
D gene: TRBD1
J gene: TRBJ1-1
V gene: TRBV27
CDR3 DNA: TGTGCCAGCAGTTTATTACCGGGACAGGGGGACACTGAAGCTTTCTTT
CDR3 protein: CASSLLPGQGDTEAFF

clone size: -
D gene: TRBD1
J gene: TRBJ2-7
V gene: TRBV30
CDR3 DNA: TGTGCCTGGAGTACGGGACAGGGGGCGAGGGAGCAGTACTTC
CDR3 protein: CAWSTGQGAREQYF

clone size: few
D gene: TRBD1
J gene: TRBJ2-7
V gene: TRBV29-1
CDR3 DNA: TGCAGCGTGGGACAGGGCTCCTACGAGCAGTACTTC
CDR3 protein: CSVGQGSYEQYF

clone size: -
D gene: TRBD2
J gene: TRBJ2-3
V gene: TRBV27
CDR3 DNA: TGTGCCAGCAGTTTACGGACTAGCGGGAGGGCCGATCGGACCACAGATACGCAGTATTTT
CDR3 protein: CASSLRTSGRADRTTDTQYF

clone size: -
D gene: -
J gene: TRBJ2-7
V gene: TRBV11-3
CDR3 DNA: TGTGCCAGCAGCGATTTGGTGGGCCTCTACGAGCAGTACTTC
CDR3 protein: CASSDLVGLYEQYF

clone size: -
D gene: -
J gene: TRBJ1-2
V gene: TRBV23-1
CDR3 DNA: TGCGCCAGCAGTCACTCTAAGGGGCCGCAGGAAGGCTGGGCCTATGGCTACACCTTC
CDR3 protein: CASSHSKGPQEGWAYGYTF

clone size: -
D gene: TRBD2
J gene: TRBJ2-1
V gene: TRBV4-1
CDR3 DNA: TGCGCCAGCAGCCAAGGACTAGCCTTCAACAATGAGCAGTTCTTC
CDR3 protein: CASSQGLAFNNEQFF

clone size: -
D gene: TRBD1
J gene: TRBJ1-5
V gene: TRBV5-1
CDR3 DNA: TGCGCCAGCGGTCGACAGGGACCCCAGCCCCAGCATTTT
CDR3 protein: CASGRQGPQPQHF

clone size: -
D gene: TRBD1
J gene: TRBJ2-7
V gene: TRBV30
CDR3 DNA: TGTGCCGGCGAGAAACCGGGACAGGGAGGGTACGAGCAGTACTTC
CDR3 protein: CAGEKPGQGGYEQYF

clone size: -
D gene: TRBD2
J gene: TRBJ2-1
V gene: TRBV9
CDR3 DNA: TGTGCCAGCAGCGTAGAGGACCTAGCGGGGGGGTGGTCCTACAATGAGCAGTTCTTC
CDR3 protein: CASSVEDLAGGWSYNEQFF

clone size: few
D gene: -
J gene: TRBJ2-2
V gene: TRBV9
CDR3 DNA: TGTGCCAGCAGCCTCCAGTCTGGCGGGGAGCTGTTTTTT
CDR3 protein: CASSLQSGGELFF

clone size: -
D gene: TRBD1
J gene: TRBJ1-2
V gene: TRBV6-6
CDR3 DNA: TGTGCCAGCAGTTACTTTGGGACAGGGAGTAACTATGGCTACACCTTC
CDR3 protein: CASSYFGTGSNYGYTF

clone size: -
D gene: TRBD2
J gene: TRBJ2-7
V gene: TRBV6-5
CDR3 DNA: TGTGCCAGCTTCCGAAGGGGACTAGCGTCCCACGAGCAGTACTTC
CDR3 protein: CASFRRGLASHEQYF

clone size: -
D gene: TRBD1
J gene: TRBJ1-2
V gene: TRBV27
CDR3 DNA: TGTGCCAGCAGTTCCCACCTCCTCGGACAGGGGAGGGATGGCTACACCTTC
CDR3 protein: CASSSHLLGQGRDGYTF

clone size: once
D gene: -
J gene: TRBJ1-5
V gene: TRBV6-1
CDR3 DNA: TGTGCCAGCAGTGAAGGCAGTGCTGGGGGGTATAGCAATCAGCCCCAGCATTTT
CDR3 protein: CASSEGSAGGYSNQPQHF

clone size: -
D gene: -
J gene: TRBJ2-5
V gene: TRBV30
CDR3 DNA: TGTGCCTGGAGTCCCCCGACCGTGCGGGAGACCCAGTACTTC
CDR3 protein: CAWSPPTVRETQYF

clone size: -
D gene: TRBD2
J gene: TRBJ2-3
V gene: TRBV6-4
CDR3 DNA: TGTGCCAGCAGAAAAGCGGGAGGGAGCACAGATACGCAGTATTTT
CDR3 protein: CASRKAGGSTDTQYF

clone size: -
D gene: -
J gene: TRBJ1-2
V gene: TRBV5-4
CDR3 DNA: TGTGCCAGCAGCTTCCGGGACAACCCCTATGGCTACACCTTC
CDR3 protein: CASSFRDNPYGYTF

clone size: -
D gene: -
J gene: TRBJ2-2
V gene: TRBV7-2
CDR3 DNA: TGTGCCAGCAGCTTAATCCCGGGGGACCCCGAGCTGTTTTTT
CDR3 protein: CASSLIPGDPELFF

clone size: once
D gene: TRBD1
J gene: TRBJ1-5
V gene: TRBV5-6
CDR3 DNA: TGTGCCAGCAGCCAGGACAGGGGAAGACGTCAGCCCCAGCATTTT
CDR3 protein: CASSQDRGRRQPQHF

clone size: -
D gene: -
J gene: TRBJ1-2
V gene: TRBV28
CDR3 DNA: TGTGCCAGCAGTCCCGGGGGGGGATCGAGTGGCTACACCTTC
CDR3 protein: CASSPGGGSSGYTF

clone size: once
D gene: TRBD1
J gene: TRBJ1-1
V gene: TRBV7-9
CDR3 DNA: TGTGCCAGCAGCAGGACAGGGGGAAACACTGAAGCTTTCTTT
CDR3 protein: CASSRTGGNTEAFF

clone size: -
D gene: -
J gene: TRBJ2-7
V gene: TRBV6-5
CDR3 DNA: TGTGCCAGCAGTTACTCCCTTGTCGCCTACGAGCAGTACTTC
CDR3 protein: CASSYSLVAYEQYF

clone size: -
D gene: TRBD1
J gene: TRBJ1-1
V gene: TRBV5-1
CDR3 DNA: TGCGCCAGCCAATCGCAGGGGGCCGCTGAAGCTTTCTTT
CDR3 protein: CASQSQGAAEAFF

clone size: -
D gene: -
J gene: TRBJ1-1
V gene: TRBV9
CDR3 DNA: TGTGCCAGCAGCCCTATCGACTTCCTGAACACTGAAGCTTTCTTT
CDR3 protein: CASSPIDFLNTEAFF

clone size: -
D gene: -
J gene: TRBJ1-5
V gene: TRBV6-1
CDR3 DNA: TGTGCCAGCAGTGACGAGGGTTACAGCAATCAGCCCCAGCATTTT
CDR3 protein: CASSDEGYSNQPQHF

clone size: -
D gene: TRBD1
J gene: TRBJ2-7
V gene: TRBV27
CDR3 DNA: TGTGCCAGCAGTTCCTCGACAGGGGAGACGACCTACGAGCAGTACTTC
CDR3 protein: CASSSSTGETTYEQYF

clone size: -
D gene: TRBD1
J gene: TRBJ1-4
V gene: TRBV5-1
CDR3 DNA: TGCGCCAGCAGAAGTGACAGGGGGCGTACTAATGAAAAACTGTTTTTT
CDR3 protein: CASRSDRGRTNEKLFF

clone size: -
D gene: TRBD2
J gene: TRBJ2-1
V gene: TRBV27
CDR3 DNA: TGTGCCAGCAGTCCGGGGACTAGCGGGAAAGGGTTCAATGAGCAGTTCTTC
CDR3 protein: CASSPGTSGKGFNEQFF